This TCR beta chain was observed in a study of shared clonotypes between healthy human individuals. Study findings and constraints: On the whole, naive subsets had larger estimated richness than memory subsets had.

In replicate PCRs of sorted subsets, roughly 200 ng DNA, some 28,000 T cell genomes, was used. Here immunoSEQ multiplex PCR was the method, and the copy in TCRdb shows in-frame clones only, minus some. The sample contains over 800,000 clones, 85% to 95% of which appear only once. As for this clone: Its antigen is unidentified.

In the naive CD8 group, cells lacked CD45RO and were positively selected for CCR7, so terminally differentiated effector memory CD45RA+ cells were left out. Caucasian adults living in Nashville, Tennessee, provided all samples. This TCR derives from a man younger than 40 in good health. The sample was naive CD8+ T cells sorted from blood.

CDR3 coding DNA: TGTGCCAGCAGTGACGCGGAGGGTTATAGCAATCAGCCCCAGCATTTT. It is translated as CASSDAEGYSNQPQHF. This chain joins TRBV6-1 and TRBJ1-5; the D is unclear. Looked up from germline, CDR1 is MNHNS and CDR2 is SASEGT. This CDR3 contains 16 residues. V dropped 3 bases and J dropped 0 bases, with 12 bases sitting between them.